The next 28 T cell receptor beta chains were all read from a single sample in a study of T cells in Graves' hyperthyroidism and ophthalmopathy. Regions amplified from RNA transcripts were the TCR beta CDR3 regions. When the TCR CDR3 underwent first-round RT-PCR, the HTBI primer set was used. TCRdb independently ran MiXCR on the multiplex PCR reads; one entry per CDR3 protein. This table holds 600,000 to 750,000 distinct CDR3 sequences, 17% found once. The source material was blood. These receptors originate from a man aged 45-65 years with Graves' hyperthyroidism.

This clonotype has more than one count but fewer than ten. The genes are TRBV3-1 and TRBJ2-7; D unclear. Per the germline V gene, CDR1 is LGHDT and CDR2 is YNNKEL (reference sequence). Trimming shortened V by 0 bases and J by 5 bases, and 17 bases separated the two germline ends. The CDR3 contains 16 residues. The CDR3 region is CASSQDESANLDEQYF. The CDR3 DNA reads as TGTGCCAGCAGCCAAGATGAGTCAGCCAACCTTGACGAGCAGTACTTC.

The gene calls are TRBV13 and TRBJ2-2, with 8 bases matching TRBD2. Unmatched junction bases numbered 3, after V lost 5 bases and J lost 1 base. The germline V gene has CDR1 PRHDT and CDR2 FYEKMQ (reference sequence). This CDR3 contains 15 residues. This chain's CDR3 is CASSGSGKNTGELFF. The CDR3 DNA reads TGTGCCAGCAGCGGTAGCGGGAAGAACACCGGGGAGCTGTTTTTT.

This clonotype occurred a few times. This sequence joins TRBV4-1 and TRBJ1-4; 7 bases fit TRBD1. This CDR3 contains 16 residues. Losses at the gene ends were 2 bases for V and 7 bases for J; bases not matched to a gene: 10. The V gene's germline CDR1 is MGHRA and CDR2 YSYEKL. The CDR3 here is CASSQSTGAPTEKLFF. As DNA, the CDR3 is TGCGCCAGCAGCCAATCTACAGGGGCACCGACTGAAAAACTGTTTTTT.

This clonotype appeared a few times. The chain couples TRBV29-1 to TRBJ2-7; 10 nucleotides match TRBD1. V lost 2 bases, J lost 3 bases, and 7 bases stayed unmatched. Germline assignment: CDR1 SQVTM and CDR2 ANQGSEA. The CDR3 extends over 15 amino acids. CDR3 region: CSVETGTGVDYEQYF. CDR3 nucleotides: TGCAGCGTTGAAACCGGGACAGGGGTAGACTACGAGCAGTACTTC.

This clonotype was detected ten times or more. The chain couples TRBV7-9 to TRBJ2-1; possible D gene TRBD1, 6 bases. The CDR3 is 14 amino acids. Germline V gene data show CDR1 as SEHNR and CDR2 as FQNEAQ (reference sequence). V lost 5 bases and J lost 3, with 11 bases in between. The CDR3 coding sequence is TGTGCCAGCAGCCTCCGGGACAACTACAATGAGCAGTTCTTC. Protein sequence: CASSLRDNYNEQFF.

There are many counts of this clonotype. The chain joins TRBV6-1 to TRBJ2-5, with D tentatively TRBD2 (6 bases). Per the germline V gene, CDR1 is MNHNS and CDR2 is SASEGT. This CDR3 is 13 amino acids long. The V and J ends lost 5 bases and 2 bases respectively, with 9 bases between them. The CDR3 region is CASSMGLQETQYF. CDR3 bases: TGTGCCAGCAGTATGGGACTTCAAGAGACCCAGTACTTC.

This clonotype was counted at least ten times. The V call is TRBV6-1, the J call TRBJ2-1; either TRBD1 or TRBD2 may fit D (5 bases each). Germline V CDR1 and CDR2: MNHNS, SASEGT. This CDR3 spans 14 amino acids. The V gene lost 8 bases and the J gene lost 5 bases, with 16 bases spanning the gap. The CDR3 here is CASGYSVGHNEQFF. CDR3 nucleotides: TGTGCCAGCGGATATAGCGTGGGGCACAATGAGCAGTTCTTC.

This clonotype was found many times. The chain carries TRBV12-3 or TRBV12-4 and TRBJ1-2; possible D gene TRBD1, 5 bases. The V gene lost 2 bases and the J gene lost 5 bases, with 9 bases spanning the gap. The CDR3 contains 13 residues. Written as DNA, the CDR3 is TGTGCCAGCAGTTTAAGGGCAGGGTATGGCTACACCTTC. It specifies CASSLRAGYGYTF.

This clonotype has just a few counts. The J gene is TRBJ2-7, the V gene TRBV7-2, with D perhaps matching TRBD2 (5 bases). V lost 6 bases, J lost 0 bases, and 15 bases lay in between. There are 15 residues in the CDR3. Per germline, CDR1 SGHTA and CDR2 FQGNSA. The CDR3 loop is CASRPAVASSYEQYF. CDR3 DNA: TGTGCCAGCAGACCCGCAGTAGCGAGCTCCTACGAGCAGTACTTC.

This clonotype has only a few counts. The V and J genes are TRBV7-3 and TRBJ2-1; D gene unclear. The CDR3 extends over 13 amino acids. V lost 0 bases, J lost 7 bases, and 7 bases lay in between. The V gene's germline CDR1 is SGHTA and CDR2 FQGTGA. The CDR3 DNA follows: TGTGCCAGCAGCTTAACCCCCAGGAATGAGCAGTTCTTC. Its protein product is CASSLTPRNEQFF.

Many counts were recorded for this clonotype. This sequence joins TRBV30 and TRBJ1-1; no reliable D call. With 0 bases removed from V and 5 bases from J, the gap between germline ends came to 13 bases. The CDR3 is 14 residues long. Germline lookup yields CDR1 GTSNPN and CDR2 SVGIG (reference sequence). The CDR3 sequence is CAWSVLAGGTEAFF. CDR3 DNA: TGTGCCTGGAGTGTACTCGCTGGTGGGACTGAAGCTTTCTTT.

Ten or more counts support this clonotype. The CDR3 DNA reads TGTGCCAGCAGTTACTCAAACAGGGGAGAGCAGTACTTC. Translation: CASSYSNRGEQYF. V usage is TRBV6-5 and J usage is TRBJ2-7; 7 bases line up with TRBD1. V lost 0 bases and J lost 7; bases outside the gene matches: 3. This CDR3 is built from 13 residues. Per germline, CDR1 MNHEY and CDR2 SVGAGI.

The chain links TRBV9 to TRBJ2-1; 7 positions agree with TRBD2. The V and J ends lost 4 bases and 1 base, in that order; junction bases with no gene match: 8. The CDR3 is 16 amino acids. In germline, CDR1 is SGDLS, CDR2 YYNGEE. This chain's CDR3 is CASSPFSGGSYNEQFF. In DNA form, the CDR3 reads TGTGCCAGCAGCCCCTTTTCGGGGGGATCCTACAATGAGCAGTTCTTC.

Many counts were recorded for this clonotype. The chain combines TRBV28 with TRBJ2-1; 7 bases align to TRBD2. This CDR3 region has 17 residues. The V and J ends lost 3 bases and 1 base, in that order; junction bases with no gene match: 9. Germline V lookup: CDR1 MDHEN, CDR2 SYDVKM. In nucleotides, the CDR3 is TGTGCCAGCAGTTTCCCGGCGGGAGTCCCTTCCTACAATGAGCAGTTCTTC. Translating it yields CASSFPAGVPSYNEQFF.

This clonotype turned up a few times. The chain couples TRBV29-1 to TRBJ1-1; the D is unclear. V lost 8 bases and J lost 4, with 17 bases in between. The CDR3 loop spans 13 amino acids. Germline V gives CDR1 SQVTM, CDR2 ANQGSEA. The CDR3 region has the DNA TGCAGCACAACCGGGGTGAGAAGCACTGAAGCTTTCTTT. Encoded protein: CSTTGVRSTEAFF.

J is TRBJ1-1 and V is TRBV18; 7 bases agree with TRBD1. With 0 bases clipped from V and 0 bases from J, the junction kept 10 bases outside the gene matches. CDR1 and CDR2 (germline): KGHSH, LQKENI. The CDR3 spans 18 residues. CDR3 nucleotide sequence: TGTGCCAGCTCACCACCCGAGACAGGGACTTTCATGAACACTGAAGCTTTCTTT. Amino acid sequence: CASSPPETGTFMNTEAFF.

In its sample, this clonotype was seen many times. V usage is TRBV2 and J usage is TRBJ2-1; 8 bases align to TRBD1. CDR3 length equals 14 residues. J lost 0 bases, V lost 8 bases, and 3 bases had no gene match. The germline V gene encodes CDR1 SNHLY and CDR2 FYNNEI. CDR3: CASGQGSSYNEQFF. The DNA for the CDR3 is TGTGCCAGCGGACAGGGAAGCTCCTACAATGAGCAGTTCTTC.

The chain employs TRBV27 and TRBJ2-7; 9 nucleotides line up with TRBD1. This CDR3 is 15 amino acids long. The V and J ends lost 4 bases and 0 bases, in that order; junction bases with no gene match: 4. Germline-derived CDR1 and CDR2 are MNHEY and SMNVEV (reference sequence). CDR3: CASSSQGAGSYEQYF. For the CDR3, the DNA is TGTGCCAGCAGTTCACAGGGGGCGGGCTCCTACGAGCAGTACTTC.

To note about this clonotype: A read error may explain this, as a much larger clone is one base away. The chain employs TRBV3-1 and TRBJ2-5, with D perhaps matching TRBD2 (6 bases). CDR1 is LGHDT and CDR2 is YNNKEL in the germline V gene (reference sequence). The CDR3 sequence is 14 residues long. V was pared by 4 bases and J by 1 base, with 10 bases between. CDR3 sequence: CASSPAGTQETQYF. The DNA of the CDR3 is TGTGCCAGCAGCCCGGCGGGGACCCAAGAGACCCAGTACTTC.

This clonotype has ten or more counts. The J gene is TRBJ2-3, the V gene TRBV28; no reliable D call. CDR1 MDHEN and CDR2 SYDVKM come from the germline V gene. V was pared by 3 bases and J by 0 bases, with 10 bases between. The CDR3 loop spans 15 amino acids. The CDR3 sequence: CASSFQADSTDTQYF. Written as DNA, the CDR3 is TGTGCCAGCAGTTTTCAGGCGGATAGCACAGATACGCAGTATTTT. Full variable domain (missing parts from reference TRBV28 and TRBJ2-3): DVKVTQSSRYLVKRTGEKVFLECVQDMDHENMFWYRQDPGLGLRLIYFSYDVKMKEKGDIPEGYSVSREKKERFSLILESASTNQTSMYLCASSFQADSTDTQYFGPGTRLTVL.

This clonotype appeared a few times. The chain recombines TRBV10-1 with TRBJ2-1, with 11 bases matching TRBD2. The CDR3 has 15 amino acids. The V segment lost 0 bases and the J segment 8 bases; nucleotides outside the gene matches: 3. CDR1 is WNHNN and CDR2 is SYGVQD in the germline V gene (reference sequence). The CDR3 is CASSESTSGMDEQFF. CDR3 DNA: TGCGCCAGCAGTGAGTCGACTAGCGGGATGGATGAGCAGTTCTTC.

The sample holds many counts of this clonotype. This chain connects TRBV2 to TRBJ2-3, with 11 bases matching TRBD2. This CDR3 contains 18 residues. With V trimmed by 4 bases and J by 1 base, 10 bases remained unmatched. The germline V gene has CDR1 SNHLY and CDR2 FYNNEI. The DNA of the CDR3 is TGTGCCAGCAGTGTTATGGCTAGCGGGAGGTTCGGCACAGATACGCAGTATTTT. It specifies CASSVMASGRFGTDTQYF.

The V and J genes are TRBV19 and TRBJ1-2; D perhaps matches TRBD1 (6 bases). Looked up from germline, CDR1 is LNHDA and CDR2 is SQIVND (reference sequence). V shed 6 bases and J shed 6 bases, with 14 bases lying between them. This CDR3 is 13 amino acids long. CDR3 DNA sequence: TGTGCCAGTAGCAATTACTACAGGGATGGCTACACCTTC. Translated, it gives CASSNYYRDGYTF.

CDR3 DNA: TGTGCCAGCAGCGTAGAAGGGACGAACGAGCAGTACTTC. It translates to CASSVEGTNEQYF. The chain recombines TRBV9 with TRBJ2-7; D tentatively reads TRBD1 or TRBD2 (5 bases each). There are 13 residues in the CDR3. V lost 0 bases and J lost 5, with 9 bases in between. The germline V gene encodes CDR1 SGDLS and CDR2 YYNGEE.

This clonotype was seen a few times. The J gene is TRBJ2-7, the V gene TRBV6-2 or TRBV6-3; the D gene is possibly TRBD2 (5 bases). The V end was cut by 3 bases, the J end by 2 bases, with 11 bases between. The CDR3 sequence is 14 residues long. Per germline, CDR1 MNHEY and CDR2 SVGEGT. The CDR3 nucleotides are TGTGCCAGCAGTTATGCGGGTGTCACCTACGAGCAGTACTTC. Its translation: CASSYAGVTYEQYF.

This chain links TRBV29-1 with TRBJ1-4; D possibly corresponds to TRBD1 (5 bases). The V and J ends lost 7 bases and 7 bases respectively, with 13 bases between them. The germline gives CDR1 SQVTM, CDR2 ANQGSEA. The CDR3 is made up of 12 amino acids. CDR3: CSGQGDGEKLFF. CDR3 DNA sequence: TGCAGCGGGCAAGGGGACGGTGAAAAACTGTTTTTT.

This clonotype was found many times. The chain carries TRBV15 and TRBJ2-1; 7 bases map to TRBD2. Germline CDR1 is LNHNV and CDR2 is YYDKDF (reference sequence). Unmatched junction bases numbered 5, after V lost 3 bases and J lost 6 bases. This CDR3 is 14 amino acids long. CDR3 in amino acids: CATSRAGAPNEQFF. CDR3 bases: TGTGCCACCAGCAGGGCGGGAGCCCCCAATGAGCAGTTCTTC.

This clonotype was seen only a few times. The J gene is TRBJ1-3, the V gene TRBV10-3; tentative D call: TRBD1 (6 bases). Germline lookup yields CDR1 ENHRY and CDR2 SYGVKD. Trimming removed 7 bases from V and 2 bases from J, with 12 bases in between. CDR3 size: 14 residues. CDR3 nucleotides: TGTGCCATCAACGAACAGGGCACTGGAAACACCATATATTTT. This encodes CAINEQGTGNTIYF.